A single sample is the source of the 10 T cell receptor beta chains below, sequenced in a study of tumor-infiltrating lymphocytes in localized non-small cell lung cancer. Sequencing was performed with immunoSEQ multiplex PCR; in TCRdb, only in-frame clones are kept and a portion is missing. The sample consists of fewer than 11,000 clones, about 60% of them appearing once. The sequenced sample consisted of uninvolved lung tissue not adjacent to the tumor. The receptors here all came from a human donor with non-small cell lung cancer.

This clone was seen more than once but under ten times. This chain links TRBV6-5 with TRBJ1-4, with a possible D match to TRBD1 (5 bases). The V end was cut by 0 bases, the J end by 8 bases, with 13 bases between. The CDR3 contains 15 residues. Germline assignment: CDR1 MNHEY and CDR2 SVGAGI. The CDR3 nucleotides read TGTGCCAGCAGTTACTCGGTTAGGGGTTGGGAAAAACTGTTTTTT. This codes for CASSYSVRGWEKLFF.

This rearrangement joins TRBV2 to TRBJ1-4; D ambiguous. With 4 bases removed from V and 4 bases from J, the gap between germline ends came to 4 bases. Germline CDR1 and CDR2: SNHLY and FYNNEI. The CDR3 is 12 residues long. In DNA, the CDR3 is TGTGCCAGCAGTGCCCGTAATGAAAAACTGTTTTTT. Its translation: CASSARNEKLFF.

For this clone: Compared with germline, one end of the junction differs, possibly owing to a read error. CDR3 bases: TGTGCCAGCAGCTCCCTAAGCGGGCCTATTTTT. The encoded protein is CASSSLSGPIF. This chain uses TRBV7-2 with TRBJ2-3, with D maybe TRBD2 (6 bases). Germline V gene sequence: CDR1 SGHTA, CDR2 FQGNSA. CDR3 length: 11 amino acids.

This clone was counted a few times. The CDR3 sequence: CASSRTGTYEQYF. DNA of the CDR3: TGTGCCAGTAGTCGGACGGGGACCTACGAGCAGTACTTC. This chain uses TRBV19 with TRBJ2-7; weak D call: TRBD2 (5 bases). Looked up from germline, CDR1 is LNHDA and CDR2 is SQIVND (reference sequence). This CDR3 is 13 amino acids long. The V end was cut by 5 bases, the J end by 2 bases, with 10 bases between.

This clone is classed as medium-sized. The chain couples TRBV6-6 to TRBJ1-1; 9 positions agree with TRBD1. CDR1 is MNHNY, CDR2 SVGAGI, per germline (reference sequence). Trimming took 5 bases from V and 0 from J; bases not matched to a gene: 1. The CDR3 has 14 residues. The CDR3 region has the DNA TGTGCCAGCAGTGACAGGGGGATGAACACTGAAGCTTTCTTT. Residues: CASSDRGMNTEAFF.

This chain connects TRBV6-5 to TRBJ1-2, with D maybe TRBD1 (5 bases). The germline CDR1 and CDR2 sequences are MNHEY and SVGAGI. The CDR3 length is 13 residues. V was pared by 4 bases and J by 1 base, with 7 bases between. This CDR3 is CASSWDGNYGYTF. The DNA of the CDR3 is TGTGCCAGCAGTTGGGACGGTAACTATGGCTACACCTTC.

The rearrangement joins TRBV9 to TRBJ1-2; 7 bases are a match to TRBD1. CDR3 size: 12 residues. V shed 5 bases, J shed 6 bases, and the junction held 4 bases outside the gene matches. The V gene's germline CDR1 is SGDLS and CDR2 YYNGEE. Written as DNA, the CDR3 is TGTGCCAGCAGGTCGGACAGGCATGGCTACACCTTC. Translating gives CASRSDRHGYTF.

This chain connects TRBV9 to TRBJ1-2; D is unresolved. The germline V gene has CDR1 SGDLS and CDR2 YYNGEE. Trimming cost V 3 bases and J 5 bases, with 8 bases left between them. The CDR3 contains 12 residues. CDR3: CASSALGYGYTF. The DNA for the CDR3 is TGTGCCAGCAGCGCACTCGGGTATGGCTACACCTTC.

In this sample, this clone turned up a few times. The chain is built from TRBV28 and TRBJ1-6, with a weak D call TRBD1 (6 bases). The CDR3 sequence is 13 residues long. Deletions cut 3 bases from V and 9 bases from J, with 9 bases between. Germline assignment: CDR1 MDHEN and CDR2 SYDVKM. CDR3 bases: TGTGCCAGCAGTTTTAAGGGGGTTTCACCCCTCCACTTT. This translates into CASSFKGVSPLHF.

The V and J genes are TRBV9 and TRBJ2-3; 7 positions match TRBD1. With V trimmed by 0 bases and J by 4 bases, 8 bases remained unmatched. This CDR3 spans 16 amino acids. Germline CDR1 SGDLS, CDR2 YYNGEE. The CDR3, as DNA: TGTGCCAGCAGCGTAGCTTCGAGGGGGCGCGCAGATACGCAGTATTTT. This translates into CASSVASRGRADTQYF. Full variable domain (remainder filled in from reference TRBV9 and TRBJ2-3): DSGVTQTPKHLITATGQRVTLRCSPRSGDLSVYWYQQSLDQGLQFLIQYYNGEERAKGNILERFSAQQFPDLHSELNLSSLELGDSALYFCASSVASRGRADTQYFGPGTRLTVL.